The sequence of this T cell receptor beta chain was determined in a study of T cells after yellow fever vaccination. TCRdb reprocessed the 5' RACE reads via MiXCR and lists one record per CDR3 protein. The sample has around 100,000 distinct CDR3 sequences; about 6% are singletons. Concerning this clonotype itself: What it binds is not known.

The V gene's germline CDR1 is SGHNT and CDR2 YYREEE (reference sequence). CDR3 length equals 16 residues. The J segment lost 5 bases and the V segment lost 1 base, leaving 8 bases of the junction unmatched. The study, taken as a whole, reports: Abundant bulk-derived clonotypes could contaminate FACS-sorted repertoires.

The chain uses TRBV5-4 and TRBJ2-3, with 9 bases that match TRBD2. Sequenced material: CD8+ T cells sorted from PBMCs, taken 10 days after the yellow fever booster vaccination. The receptor was isolated from a man aged 18 to 29 who received the YFV17D yellow fever vaccine. CDR3 sequence reads: CASSLSFLAGRDTQYF. CDR3 coding DNA: TGTGCCAGCAGCTTGTCGTTCCTAGCGGGACGAGATACGCAGTATTTT.